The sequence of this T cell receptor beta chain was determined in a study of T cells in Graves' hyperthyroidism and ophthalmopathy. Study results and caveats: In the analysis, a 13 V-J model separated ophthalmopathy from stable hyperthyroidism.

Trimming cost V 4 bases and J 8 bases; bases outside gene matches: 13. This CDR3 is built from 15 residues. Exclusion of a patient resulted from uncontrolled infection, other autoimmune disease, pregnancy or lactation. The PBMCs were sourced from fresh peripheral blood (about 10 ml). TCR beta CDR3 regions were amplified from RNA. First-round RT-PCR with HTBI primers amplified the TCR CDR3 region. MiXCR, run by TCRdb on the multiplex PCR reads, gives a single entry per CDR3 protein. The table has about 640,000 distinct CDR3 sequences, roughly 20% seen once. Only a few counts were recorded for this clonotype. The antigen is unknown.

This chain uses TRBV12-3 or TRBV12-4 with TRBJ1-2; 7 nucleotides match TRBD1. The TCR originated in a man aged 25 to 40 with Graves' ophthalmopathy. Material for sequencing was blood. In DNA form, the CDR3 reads TGTGCCAGCAGTTCGACAGGGAACCCCGAGTACGGCTACACCTTC. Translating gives CASSSTGNPEYGYTF.